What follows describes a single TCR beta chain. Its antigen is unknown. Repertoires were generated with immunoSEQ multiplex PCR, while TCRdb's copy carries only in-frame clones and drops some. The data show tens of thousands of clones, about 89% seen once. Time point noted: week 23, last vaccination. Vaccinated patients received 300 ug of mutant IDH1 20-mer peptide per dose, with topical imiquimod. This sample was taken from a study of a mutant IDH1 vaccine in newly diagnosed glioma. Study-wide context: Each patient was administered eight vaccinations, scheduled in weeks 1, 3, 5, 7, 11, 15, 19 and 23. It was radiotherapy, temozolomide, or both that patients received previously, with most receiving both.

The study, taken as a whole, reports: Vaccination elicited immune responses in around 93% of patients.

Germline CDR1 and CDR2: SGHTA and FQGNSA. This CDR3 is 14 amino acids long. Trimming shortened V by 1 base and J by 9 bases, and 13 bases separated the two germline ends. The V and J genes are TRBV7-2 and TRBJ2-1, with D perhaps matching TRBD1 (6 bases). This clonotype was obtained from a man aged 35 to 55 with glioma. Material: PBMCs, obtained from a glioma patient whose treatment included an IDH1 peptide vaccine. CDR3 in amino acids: CASSLGIQGGEQFF. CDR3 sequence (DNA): TGTGCCAGCAGCTTAGGGATACAGGGTGGTGAGCAGTTCTTC. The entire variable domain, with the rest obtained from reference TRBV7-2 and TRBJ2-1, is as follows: GAGVSQSPSNKVTEKGKDVELRCDPISGHTALYWYRQSLGQGLEFLIYFQGNSAPDKSGLPSDRFSAERTGGSVSTLTIQRTQQEDSAVYLCASSLGIQGGEQFFGPGTRLTVL.